The entry that follows covers one TCR beta chain sequence. These data belong to a study of T-cell memory formation after mild COVID-19. TCRdb fed the 5' RACE reads into MiXCR, producing one record per CDR3 protein. The sample includes 110,000 or so distinct CDR3 sequences, 20% to 25% of them seen just once. The CDR3 consists of 14 residues. Germline-derived CDR1 and CDR2 are MNHEY and SMNVEV (reference sequence). V lost 3 bases and J 5 bases, leaving 12 bases between the germline ends. The receptor was derived from a man aged 18 to 29 who had mild COVID-19 (a few samples of this study predate the infection). Cell type and time point are not known. The chain links TRBV27 to TRBJ2-3; possibly TRBD2 for D (5 bases). The sequenced sample consisted of PBMCs or a T cell subset sorted from them (not recorded which). The CDR3 loop reads CASSFQVRGDTQYF. The CDR3, as DNA: TGTGCCAGCAGTTTCCAAGTCCGGGGAGATACGCAGTATTTT.